Listed below are T cell receptor beta chains from one sample, sequenced in a study of blood T cell repertoires in COVID-19. Libraries were prepared by immunoSEQ multiplex PCR; TCRdb keeps only in-frame clonotypes and omits some of them. The sample holds 100,000 to 120,000 clones, roughly 80% seen once. What was sequenced was peripheral blood. The receptors here all came from a woman aged 70-85 years with acute or convalescent COVID-19. CDR3s include the opening cysteine and the closing phenylalanine or tryptophan. Each record gives: V gene, clone size, D gene, J gene, CDR3 protein, CDR3 DNA. D genes are given only for firm matches. Clone size is not always given. Where it is, it says once, few, many or a class for expanded clones.

>TRBV29-1|.|.|TRBJ2-2
CSVDRGGAGELFF
TGCAGCGTTGATCGGGGAGGAGCCGGGGAGCTGTTTTTT
>TRBV5-1|.|.|TRBJ2-7
CASSLDGAVYEQYF
TGCGCCAGCAGCTTGGACGGAGCAGTCTACGAGCAGTACTTC
>TRBV7-9|.|.|TRBJ1-2
CASSFSQGSGYTF
TGTGCCAGCAGCTTTAGCCAGGGAAGTGGCTACACCTTC
>TRBV7-9|.|.|TRBJ1-2
CASFQIYYGYTF
TGTGCCAGCTTCCAGATATACTATGGCTACACCTTC
>TRBV9|few|TRBD1|TRBJ1-5
CASSVGTGSNQPQHF
TGTGCCAGCAGCGTGGGGACAGGGAGCAATCAGCCCCAGCATTTT
>TRBV4-3|.|.|TRBJ2-3
CASSHLTDTQYF
TGCGCCAGCAGCCACCTCACAGATACGCAGTATTTT
>TRBV6-5|few|TRBD2|TRBJ2-3
CASSTSGPTDTQYF
TGTGCCAGCAGCACTAGCGGGCCCACAGATACGCAGTATTTT
>TRBV27|.|TRBD1|TRBJ1-2
CASSFMQGARGYTF
TGTGCCAGCAGTTTTATGCAGGGGGCAAGAGGCTACACCTTC
>TRBV7-9|.|.|TRBJ1-6
CASSLAEGPLHF
TGTGCCAGCAGCTTAGCCGAGGGTCCCCTCCACTTT
>TRBV10-3|.|TRBD2|TRBJ2-1
CAISPPGTSGNNEQFF
TGTGCCATCAGCCCGCCGGGGACTAGCGGTAACAATGAGCAGTTCTTC
>TRBV4-2|.|TRBD1|TRBJ2-2
CASSRAGQGWTGELFF
TGTGCCAGCAGCCGGGCGGGACAGGGCTGGACCGGGGAGCTGTTTTTT
>TRBV6-5|.|.|TRBJ1-1
CATTVGPNTEAFF
TGTGCCACCACCGTGGGGCCGAACACTGAAGCTTTCTTT
>TRBV5-1|.|.|TRBJ2-1
CASSLSGVSSYNEQFF
TGCGCCAGCAGCTTATCAGGGGTCAGCTCCTACAATGAGCAGTTCTTC
>TRBV10-2|.|.|TRBJ1-3
CASSAYRLSSGNTIYF
TGCGCCAGCAGTGCTTACAGACTAAGCTCTGGAAACACCATATATTTT
>TRBV3-1/TRBV3-2|many|.|TRBJ1-3
CACGVAQNSGNTIYF
TGTGCCTGCGGCGTTGCCCAGAACTCTGGAAACACCATATATTTT
>TRBV5-1|.|.|TRBJ2-6
CASSSDSYSGANVLTF
TGCGCCAGCAGCTCGGACAGTTACTCTGGGGCCAACGTCCTGACTTTC
>TRBV2|.|.|TRBJ1-3
CASSEGRINTIYF
TGTGCCAGCAGTGAGGGCAGGATAAACACCATATATTTT
>TRBV9|.|.|TRBJ1-1
CASNGGDDTEAFF
TGTGCCAGCAATGGGGGGGACGACACTGAAGCTTTCTTT
>TRBV19|.|TRBD1|TRBJ1-1
CASSTTGVATEAFF
TGTGCCAGTAGTACCACAGGGGTGGCTACTGAAGCTTTCTTT
>TRBV15|.|.|TRBJ1-5
CATSEQGNSNQPQHF
TGTGCCACCAGTGAACAGGGCAATAGCAATCAGCCCCAGCATTTT